Included here is one TCR beta chain sequence, with context. As yet, its antigen is unknown. These data originate in a study of cytomegalovirus exposure and HLA in healthy donors. General study findings and limits: It was shown in a later analysis that HLA-associated TCR beta chains were more clonally expanded than other, equally common chains.

Researchers ran the PCR with 60 Vbeta and 13 Jbeta primers. Produced via immunoSEQ multiplex PCR; TCRdb's table is partial and in-frame only. The table lists fewer than 200,000 clones, approximately 76% of them singletons. Sequencing was performed on PBMCs. The source is a woman aged 18-35 years in good health and CMV-seropositive.

In DNA form, the CDR3 reads TGTGCCAGCATCCCCGCGGACTACGGCAATGAGCAGTTCTTC. It specifies CASIPADYGNEQFF. The chain carries TRBV7-8 and TRBJ2-1, with a possible D match to TRBD2 (6 bases). The CDR3 consists of 14 residues. CDR1 and CDR2 from the germline V gene are SGHVS and FQNEAQ. Trimming left V 7 bases short and J 6 bases short, with 16 bases between.